This record looks at one T cell receptor beta chain sequence and its context. Its specificity is not known. The sample is drawn from a study of T cell responses to AZD1222 COVID-19 vaccine. Repertoires were generated with immunoSEQ multiplex PCR, while TCRdb's copy carries only in-frame clones and drops some. The sample lists approximately 84,000 clones, around 87% occurring once. General observations from the study: The sample set comprised mostly white British donors with more females, and clonal diversity was possibly underestimated.

The TCR sequence derives from an adult in good health. The source was peripheral blood, collected on day 0 of AZD1222 vaccination.

In DNA, the CDR3 is TGCAGCGCCGGGATATCTAATGAAAAACTGTTTTTT. Translating gives CSAGISNEKLFF. V and J are TRBV29-1 and TRBJ1-4, with D hard to call. Per germline, CDR1 SQVTM and CDR2 ANQGSEA. Trimming removed 7 bases at V and 3 bases at J, with 9 bases between. This CDR3 has 12 amino acids.